One sample yielded the 32 T cell receptor beta chains listed below, sequenced in a study of blood T cell repertoires in COVID-19. Sequencing used immunoSEQ multiplex PCR; TCRdb keeps in-frame clones, though not all of them. The sample contains a few hundred thousand clones, about 89% of which appear only once. Sequenced: peripheral blood. The source of these receptors is a woman in her forties or fifties with acute or convalescent COVID-19.

The J gene is TRBJ1-1, the V gene TRBV7-6; 7 bases are a match to TRBD1. CDR3 size: 14 residues. Trimming at V came to 3 bases and at J to 5 bases, leaving 6 bases not matched to a gene. The germline gives CDR1 SGHVS, CDR2 FNYEAQ. CDR3 loop: CASSFRGRGTEAFF. CDR3 nucleotide sequence: TGTGCCAGCAGCTTCAGGGGGAGAGGGACTGAAGCTTTCTTT.

The chain joins TRBV5-1 to TRBJ1-5; D gene ambiguous. Trimming pared 0 bases from V and 3 bases from J, leaving 10 bases between. The CDR3 contains 15 residues. Germline V gives CDR1 SGHRS, CDR2 YFSETQ. This chain's CDR3 is CASSLGPESNQPQHF. The CDR3 DNA reads as TGCGCCAGCAGCTTGGGTCCAGAATCCAATCAGCCCCAGCATTTT.

The genes are TRBV18 and TRBJ2-3; TRBD2 is a possible D gene (7 bases). This CDR3 has 13 residues. Germline CDR1 KGHSH, CDR2 LQKENI. The germline V and J ends were trimmed by 3 bases and 6 bases, with 10 bases remaining between them. The CDR3 loop is CASSPGGPDTQYF. CDR3 bases: TGTGCCAGCTCACCGGGGGGGCCCGATACGCAGTATTTT.

This clone was seen just once. The CDR3 sequence: CASSPRSSARETQYF. CDR3 bases: TGTGCCAGCAGCCCGAGATCTAGCGCAAGGGAGACCCAGTACTTC. V gene TRBV7-2 combines with J gene TRBJ2-5; a possible D gene is TRBD2 (6 bases). The CDR3 has 15 residues. Germline CDR1 SGHTA, CDR2 FQGNSA. V lost 5 bases, J lost 5 bases, and 18 bases lay in between.

This chain connects TRBV7-6 to TRBJ1-3, with D perhaps TRBD1 (5 bases). V was cut by 2 bases and J by 0 bases, with 11 bases left in between. The CDR3 length is 16 residues. Per germline, CDR1 SGHVS and CDR2 FNYEAQ. For the CDR3, the DNA is TGTGCCAGCAGCTTAACGACAGTGTCCTCTGGAAACACCATATATTTT. Translating it yields CASSLTTVSSGNTIYF.

The chain links TRBV6-2 or TRBV6-3 to TRBJ2-3, with D tentatively TRBD2 (5 bases). The V and J ends lost 2 bases and 0 bases respectively, with 12 bases between them. The CDR3 length is 16 residues. Germline CDR1 reads MNHEY; CDR2 reads SVGEGT. The CDR3 sequence is CASSYPQRTSTDTQYF. The CDR3 DNA sequence: TGTGCCAGCAGTTACCCCCAGCGGACCAGCACAGATACGCAGTATTTT.

V gene TRBV30 combines with J gene TRBJ2-1; TRBD2 might be the D (5 bases). This CDR3 spans 15 amino acids. The germline V and J ends were trimmed by 1 base and 11 bases, with 21 bases remaining between them. The germline CDR1 and CDR2 sequences are GTSNPN and SVGIG (reference sequence). The DNA of the CDR3 is TGTGCCTGGAGTGCAATCCCCTTTGGGGTAGCGAAGCAGTTCTTC. Amino acid sequence: CAWSAIPFGVAKQFF.

This clone was detected only a few times. The chain links TRBV2 to TRBJ1-5, with D perhaps matching TRBD1 (5 bases). V was trimmed by 7 bases and J by 2 bases, leaving 15 bases between them. The CDR3 has 15 residues. Germline CDR1 and CDR2: SNHLY and FYNNEI. The CDR3 nucleotides are TGTGCCAGCACCCGGATCTGGGGCGGCAATCAGCCCCAGCATTTT. Protein product: CASTRIWGGNQPQHF.

The V gene is TRBV11-2, the J gene TRBJ2-1; 9 nucleotides line up with TRBD2. V shed 3 bases, J shed 0 bases, and the junction held 0 bases outside the gene matches. CDR3 length: 15 amino acids. Germline V CDR1 and CDR2: SGHAT, FQNNGV. CDR3 sequence: CASSFSGGSYNEQFF. Written as DNA, the CDR3 is TGTGCCAGCAGCTTTAGCGGGGGCTCCTACAATGAGCAGTTCTTC.

This chain connects TRBV6-1 to TRBJ1-2; unclear D gene. Looked up from germline, CDR1 is MNHNS and CDR2 is SASEGT. Trimming pared 3 bases from V and 8 bases from J, leaving 13 bases between. The CDR3 runs 13 residues. The CDR3 region has the DNA TGTGCCAGCAGTGACCCGGATGACTTCGGCTACACCTTC. It encodes CASSDPDDFGYTF.

The chain recombines TRBV30 with TRBJ2-2; D gene ambiguous. The CDR3 has 13 amino acids. Germline values: CDR1 GTSNPN, CDR2 SVGIG (reference sequence). V lost 0 bases, J lost 8 bases, and 10 bases lay in between. CDR3 protein: CAWSVYSPGELFF. The DNA for the CDR3 is TGTGCCTGGAGTGTCTACTCTCCGGGGGAGCTGTTTTTT.

The CDR3 bases are TGTGCCAGCAGCCCCAGGCTGGGCTATGGCTACACCTTC. Its protein is CASSPRLGYGYTF. V usage is TRBV5-6 and J usage is TRBJ1-2; D ambiguous. The CDR3 length is 13 residues. Germline lookup yields CDR1 SGHDT and CDR2 YYEEEE. The V end lost 4 bases, the J end lost 4 bases, and 11 bases lay between the germline ends. Looking up the rest from reference TRBV5-6 and TRBJ1-2 gives the full variable domain: DAGVTQSPTHLIKTRGQQVTLRCSPKSGHDTVSWYQQALGQGPQFIFQYYEEEERQRGNFPDRFSGHQFPNYSSELNVNALLLGDSALYLCASSPRLGYGYTFGSGTRLTVV.

The chain combines TRBV12-3 or TRBV12-4 with TRBJ2-7; 8 bases agree with TRBD2. Trimming took 6 bases from V and 3 from J; bases not matched to a gene: 4. The CDR3 contains 13 residues. CDR3 DNA sequence: TGTGCCAGCAGGAGACTAGCGAGCTACGAGCAGTACTTC. This sequence encodes CASRRLASYEQYF.

The chain is built from TRBV28 and TRBJ1-1, with TRBD1 matching over 10 bases. This CDR3 spans 14 amino acids. Trimming at V came to 8 bases and at J to 5 bases, leaving 8 bases not matched to a gene. CDR1 MDHEN and CDR2 SYDVKM come from the germline V gene. The CDR3 region is CASAFDRGRTEAFF. For the CDR3, the DNA is TGTGCCAGCGCATTCGACAGGGGGCGGACTGAAGCTTTCTTT.

This chain joins TRBV5-1 and TRBJ2-1; 11 nucleotides line up with TRBD2. Germline loops: CDR1 SGHRS, CDR2 YFSETQ. The CDR3 spans 16 residues. After removal of 7 bases from V and 5 bases from J, the junction contained 11 bases not matched to a gene. DNA for the CDR3: TGCGCCAGCCAAATTCTAGCGGGAGGAGGCAACAATGAGCAGTTCTTC. Translation gives CASQILAGGGNNEQFF.

This clone turned up a few times. V usage is TRBV30 and J usage is TRBJ2-2; TRBD2 might be the D (6 bases). Trimming cost V 8 bases and J 6 bases, with 13 bases left between them. The CDR3 contains 12 residues. The germline gives CDR1 GTSNPN, CDR2 SVGIG (reference sequence). CDR3 nucleotide sequence: TGTGCCCAAGACCCGGGGGCCGGGGAGCTGTTTTTT. It encodes CAQDPGAGELFF.

In DNA, the CDR3 is TGTGCCAGCAGCGTCCGGACAGGGATTGATGGCTACACCTTC. This codes for CASSVRTGIDGYTF. This rearrangement joins TRBV9 to TRBJ1-2; TRBD1 matches at 8 bases. The CDR3 is 14 amino acids. Germline lookup yields CDR1 SGDLS and CDR2 YYNGEE. The V segment lost 2 bases and the J segment 6 bases; nucleotides outside the gene matches: 6.

This clone was detected a few times. J is TRBJ1-5 and V is TRBV6-4, with D possibly TRBD1 on 5 matching bases. With 6 bases removed from V and 1 base from J, the gap between germline ends came to 13 bases. Germline V CDR1 and CDR2: MRHNA, SNTAGT. CDR3 length: 15 residues. The CDR3 loop reads CASSRTGDSNQPQHF. The DNA of the CDR3 is TGTGCCAGCAGCAGAACAGGAGACAGCAATCAGCCCCAGCATTTT.

The gene calls are TRBV4-1 and TRBJ2-5; no definite D call. This CDR3 contains 13 residues. Germline values: CDR1 MGHRA, CDR2 YSYEKL. V lost 2 bases and J lost 4, with 8 bases in between. The CDR3 is CASSQTPRETQYF. Written as DNA, the CDR3 is TGCGCCAGCAGCCAAACCCCGAGAGAGACCCAGTACTTC.

The rearrangement links TRBV19 to TRBJ2-2; TRBD2 matches 14 bases. The CDR3 runs 16 residues. V dropped 9 bases and J dropped 1; count of bases not matched to a gene: 4. CDR1 and CDR2 (germline): LNHDA, SQIVND (reference sequence). The CDR3 region is CASRTSGRLNTGELFF. The CDR3 bases are TGTGCCAGCAGGACTAGCGGGAGGTTGAACACCGGGGAGCTGTTTTTT.

V is TRBV5-1 and J is TRBJ1-4; TRBD1 agrees at 8 bases. J gave up 11 bases and V 0 bases, and 12 bases lay outside the gene matches. This CDR3 has 16 amino acids. Germline assignment: CDR1 SGHRS and CDR2 YFSETQ. The CDR3 coding sequence is TGCGCCAGCAGCTTGGACAGGGGGGATATAATGAGGAAACTGTTTTTT. This sequence encodes CASSLDRGDIMRKLFF.

This clone showed up just once. The CDR3 sequence: CASSLQVTYEQYF. The CDR3 coding sequence is TGTGCCAGCAGCTTACAGGTTACCTACGAGCAGTACTTC. This chain joins TRBV7-2 and TRBJ2-7; D ambiguous. The CDR3 totals 13 residues. V was pared by 2 bases and J by 2 bases, with 7 bases between. Germline V gene sequence: CDR1 SGHTA, CDR2 FQGNSA.

On this clone itself: The same CDR3 also results from other DNA sequences found in this sample. The chain uses TRBV7-8 and TRBJ2-7; no reliable D call. V was pared by 1 base and J by 4 bases, with 8 bases between. From germline, CDR1 is SGHVS and CDR2 FQNEAQ. The CDR3 covers 13 residues. The CDR3 region has the DNA TGTGCCAGCAGCTTAGGGTTGAGTTACGAGCAGTACTTC. Translated: CASSLGLSYEQYF. The whole variable domain, remainder taken from reference TRBV7-8 and TRBJ2-7, is GAGVSQSPRYKVAKRGQDVALRCDPISGHVSLFWYQQALGQGPEFLTYFQNEAQLDKSGLPSDRFFAERPEGSVSTLKIQRTQQEDSAVYLCASSLGLSYEQYFGPGTRLTVT.

V usage is TRBV7-3 and J usage is TRBJ2-4, with 8 bases that match TRBD2. V lost 2 bases, J lost 7 bases, and 13 bases stayed unmatched. The CDR3 sequence is 17 residues long. CDR1 and CDR2 (germline): SGHTA, FQGTGA. CDR3 sequence (DNA): TGTGCCAGCAGCTTATATGGGATTAGCGGGATACGGAACATTCAGTACTTC. Translation gives CASSLYGISGIRNIQYF.

This clone was seen a single time. The rearrangement uses TRBV5-1 and TRBJ1-1; 9 bases line up with TRBD1. This CDR3 has 16 residues. Per germline, CDR1 SGHRS and CDR2 YFSETQ. Trimming took 2 bases from V and 3 from J; bases not matched to a gene: 8. The CDR3 DNA follows: TGCGCCAGCAGCTTACAGGGGGCGCGGAGCGACACTGAAGCTTTCTTT. It translates to CASSLQGARSDTEAFF.

This chain joins TRBV18 and TRBJ2-1; D ambiguous. V was clipped by 0 bases and J by 8 bases, with 11 bases between them. CDR3 length equals 14 residues. The germline V gene encodes CDR1 KGHSH and CDR2 LQKENI. CDR3 DNA: TGTGCCAGCTCACCACCGTCCAGTCTCGATGAGCAGTTCTTC. Translated, it gives CASSPPSSLDEQFF.

The J gene is TRBJ2-5, the V gene TRBV6-2 or TRBV6-3; 7 bases are shared with TRBD2. The CDR3 spans 14 residues. J was trimmed by 5 bases and V by 2 bases; bases with no gene match: 5. Germline V gene sequence: CDR1 MNHEY, CDR2 SVGEGT. CDR3 residues: CASSYGGSGETQYF. The DNA for the CDR3 is TGTGCCAGCAGTTACGGGGGTAGCGGGGAGACCCAGTACTTC.

The rearrangement links TRBV5-1 to TRBJ1-4; weak D call: TRBD1 (5 bases). Trimming removed 5 bases at V and 7 bases at J, with 15 bases between. Per the germline V gene, CDR1 is SGHRS and CDR2 is YFSETQ. The CDR3 runs 14 residues. The DNA of the CDR3 is TGCGCCAGCAGTCTTGTTATAGGGGCTGAAAAACTGTTTTTT. This gives the protein CASSLVIGAEKLFF.

V and J are TRBV6-2 or TRBV6-3 and TRBJ1-5; 9 positions agree with TRBD1. The CDR3 consists of 18 residues. CDR1 is MNHEY and CDR2 is SVGEGT in the germline V gene. V shed 5 bases, J shed 2 bases, and the junction held 13 bases outside the gene matches. The CDR3 nucleotides read TGTGCCAGCAGTAGCCGGGACAGGGTGGTTTTGGGCAATCAGCCCCAGCATTTT. It codes for CASSSRDRVVLGNQPQHF.

The V gene is TRBV19, the J gene TRBJ2-2; D unclear. The CDR3 contains 14 residues. CDR1 is LNHDA and CDR2 is SQIVND in the germline V gene (reference sequence). V shed 2 bases and J shed 0 bases, with 4 bases lying between them. In DNA form, the CDR3 reads TGTGCCAGTAGTATATACTCGAACACCGGGGAGCTGTTTTTT. It specifies CASSIYSNTGELFF.

Written as DNA, the CDR3 is TGTGCCTCCCGAGCCGGGACAGGCGGCGACTATGGCTACACCTTC. Translating it yields CASRAGTGGDYGYTF. The chain has TRBV10-3 and TRBJ1-2, with 8 bases aligning to TRBD1. Germline V gene data show CDR1 as ENHRY and CDR2 as SYGVKD. The CDR3 contains 15 residues. J lost 3 bases, V lost 11 bases, and 14 bases had no gene match.

The chain links TRBV7-9 to TRBJ2-1; the match to TRBD2 covers 9 bases. There are 15 residues in the CDR3. Trimming took 5 bases from V and 12 from J; bases not matched to a gene: 14. The germline gives CDR1 SEHNR, CDR2 FQNEAQ (reference sequence). Here the CDR3 reads CASSPDWAGGSRQFF. The CDR3 region has the DNA TGTGCCAGCAGCCCGGACTGGGCGGGAGGGTCCCGGCAGTTCTTC.